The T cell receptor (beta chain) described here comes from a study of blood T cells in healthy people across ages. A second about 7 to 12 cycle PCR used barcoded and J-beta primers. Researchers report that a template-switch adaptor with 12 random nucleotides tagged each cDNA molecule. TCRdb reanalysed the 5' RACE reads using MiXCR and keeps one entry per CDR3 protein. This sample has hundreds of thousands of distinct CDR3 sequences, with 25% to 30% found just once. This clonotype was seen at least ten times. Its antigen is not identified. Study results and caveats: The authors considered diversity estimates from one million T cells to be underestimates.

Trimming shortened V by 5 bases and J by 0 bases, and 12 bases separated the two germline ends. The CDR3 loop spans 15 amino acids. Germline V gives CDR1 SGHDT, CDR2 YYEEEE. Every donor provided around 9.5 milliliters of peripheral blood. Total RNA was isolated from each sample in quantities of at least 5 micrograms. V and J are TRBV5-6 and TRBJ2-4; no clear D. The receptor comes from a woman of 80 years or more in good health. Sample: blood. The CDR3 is CASSKRALAKNIQYF. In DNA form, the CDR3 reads TGTGCCAGCAGTAAACGGGCCTTAGCCAAAAACATTCAGTACTTC.